The T cell receptor beta chain under discussion was sequenced for a study of blood T cell repertoires in COVID-19. Trimming took 7 bases from V and 0 from J; bases not matched to a gene: 5. This CDR3 region has 13 residues. Germline V gives CDR1 SQVTM, CDR2 ANQGSEA. TCRdb keeps only in-frame clones here, not all; method: immunoSEQ multiplex PCR. The data show approximately 57,000 clones, over 75% seen once. The rearrangement uses TRBV29-1 and TRBJ1-1, with TRBD1 matching 7 bases. The sequencing input was peripheral blood. This sequence originates from a man aged 40-49 years with active COVID-19. The CDR3 protein is CSGSGQMNTEAFF. CDR3 nucleotide sequence: TGCAGCGGATCGGGACAGATGAACACTGAAGCTTTCTTT. The full variable domain, its missing parts supplied by reference TRBV29-1 and TRBJ1-1, is SAVISQKPSRDICQRGTSLTIQCQVDSQVTMMFWYRQQPGQSLTLIATANQGSEATYESGFVIDKFPISRPNLTFSTLTVSNMSPEDSSIYLCSGSGQMNTEAFFGQGTRLTVV.